This TCR beta chain stems from a study of blood T cell repertoires in COVID-19. On the study more broadly: Nucleic acid was either cDNA or gDNA, and it came from T cells, B-cell-depleted T cells, or PBMCs.

Trimming at V came to 6 bases and at J to 3 bases, leaving 4 bases not matched to a gene. CDR3 length: 14 residues. Germline V CDR1 and CDR2: SGHNT, YYREEE (reference sequence). Authors' data handling: It was from reference gene primer amplification that nucleated cell counts were estimated. Clones were read by immunoSEQ multiplex PCR, and TCRdb kept only the in-frame ones, dropping some. That table is the source of V, J and clone size, and D and trimming were worked out from the DNA. The sample records 170,000 or so clones, roughly four fifths being singletons. Sample: peripheral blood. The receptor was isolated from a human donor in a cohort sampled during active COVID-19. The chain joins TRBV5-4 to TRBJ2-2; 8 bases are a match to TRBD2. CDR3 residues: CASKREKDTGELFF. The DNA of the CDR3 is TGTGCCAGCAAGCGGGAGAAGGACACCGGGGAGCTGTTTTTT. Full variable domain (remainder filled in from reference TRBV5-4 and TRBJ2-2): ETGVTQSPTHLIKTRGQQVTLRCSSQSGHNTVSWYQQALGQGPQFIFQYYREEENGRGNFPPRFSGLQFPNYSSELNVNALELDDSALYLCASKREKDTGELFFGEGSRLTVL.